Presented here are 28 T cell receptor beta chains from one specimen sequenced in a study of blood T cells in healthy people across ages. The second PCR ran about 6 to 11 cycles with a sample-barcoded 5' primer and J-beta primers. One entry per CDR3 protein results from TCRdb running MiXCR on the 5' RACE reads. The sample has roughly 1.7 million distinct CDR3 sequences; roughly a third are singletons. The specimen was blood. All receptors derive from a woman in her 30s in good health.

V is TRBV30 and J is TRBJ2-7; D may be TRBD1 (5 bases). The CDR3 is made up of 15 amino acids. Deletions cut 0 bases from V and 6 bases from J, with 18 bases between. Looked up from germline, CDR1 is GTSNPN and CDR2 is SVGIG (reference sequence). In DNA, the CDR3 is TGTGCCTGGAGTGTGGGGCCAGGGTATGAGGCCGAGCAGTACTTC. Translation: CAWSVGPGYEAEQYF. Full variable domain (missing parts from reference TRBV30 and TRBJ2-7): SQTIHQWPATLVQPVGSPLSLECTVEGTSNPNLYWYRQAAGRGLQLLFYSVGIGQISSEVPQNLSASRPQDRQFILSSKKLLLSDSGFYLCAWSVGPGYEAEQYFGPGTRLTVT.

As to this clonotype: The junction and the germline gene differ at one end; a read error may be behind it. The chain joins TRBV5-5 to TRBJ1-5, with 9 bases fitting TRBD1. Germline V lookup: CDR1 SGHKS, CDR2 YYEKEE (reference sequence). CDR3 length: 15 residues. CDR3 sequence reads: CASCLAGQGHQPQHF. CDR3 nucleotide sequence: TGTGCCAGCTGCTTGGCGGGACAGGGACATCAGCCCCAGCATTTT.

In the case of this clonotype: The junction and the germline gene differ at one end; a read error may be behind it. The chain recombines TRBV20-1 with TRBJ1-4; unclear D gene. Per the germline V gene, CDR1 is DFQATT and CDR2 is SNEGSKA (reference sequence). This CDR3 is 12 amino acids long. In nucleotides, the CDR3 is TGCAGTGTTAGAGATCAGACGGAAAAACTGTTTTTT. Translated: CSVRDQTEKLFF.

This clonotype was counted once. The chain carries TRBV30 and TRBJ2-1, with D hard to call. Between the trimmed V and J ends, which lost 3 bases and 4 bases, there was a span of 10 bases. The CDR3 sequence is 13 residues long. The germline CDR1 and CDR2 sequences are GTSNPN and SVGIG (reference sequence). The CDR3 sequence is CAWSSHGYNEQFF. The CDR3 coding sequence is TGTGCCTGGAGCAGCCACGGGTACAATGAGCAGTTCTTC.

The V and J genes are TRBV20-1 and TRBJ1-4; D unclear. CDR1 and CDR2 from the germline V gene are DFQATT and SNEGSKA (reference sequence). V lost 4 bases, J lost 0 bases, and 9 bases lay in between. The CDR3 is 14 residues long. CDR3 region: CSATDIATNEKLFF. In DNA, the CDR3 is TGCAGTGCTACCGACATTGCAACTAATGAAAAACTGTTTTTT.

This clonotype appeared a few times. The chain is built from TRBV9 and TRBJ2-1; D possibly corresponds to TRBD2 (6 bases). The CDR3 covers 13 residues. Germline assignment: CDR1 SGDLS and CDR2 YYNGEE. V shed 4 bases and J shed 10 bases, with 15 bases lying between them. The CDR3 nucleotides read TGTGCCAGCAGCCCTGTCCTCCGGGGGGAGCAGTTCTTC. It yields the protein CASSPVLRGEQFF.

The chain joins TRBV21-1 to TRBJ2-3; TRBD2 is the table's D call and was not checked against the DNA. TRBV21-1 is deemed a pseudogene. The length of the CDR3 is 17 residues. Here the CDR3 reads CASSKGFWAGGWYTQYF. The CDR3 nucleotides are TGTGCCAGCAGCAAGGGTTTCTGGGCGGGAGGATGGTATACGCAGTATTTT.

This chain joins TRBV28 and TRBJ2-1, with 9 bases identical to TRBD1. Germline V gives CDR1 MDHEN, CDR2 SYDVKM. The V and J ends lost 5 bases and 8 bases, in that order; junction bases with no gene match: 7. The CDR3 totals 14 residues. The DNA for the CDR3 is TGTGCCAGCAGTAACCGGGACAGGGTTGATGAGCAGTTCTTC. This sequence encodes CASSNRDRVDEQFF. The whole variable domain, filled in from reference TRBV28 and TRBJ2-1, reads DVKVTQSSRYLVKRTGEKVFLECVQDMDHENMFWYRQDPGLGLRLIYFSYDVKMKEKGDIPEGYSVSREKKERFSLILESASTNQTSMYLCASSNRDRVDEQFFGPGTRLTVL.

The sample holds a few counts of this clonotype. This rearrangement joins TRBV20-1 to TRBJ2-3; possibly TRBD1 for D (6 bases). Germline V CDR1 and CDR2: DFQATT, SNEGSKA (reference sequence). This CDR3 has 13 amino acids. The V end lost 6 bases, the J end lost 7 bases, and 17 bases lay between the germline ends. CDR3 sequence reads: CSAPGHEFYTQYF. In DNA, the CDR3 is TGCAGTGCACCGGGACACGAATTTTATACGCAGTATTTT.

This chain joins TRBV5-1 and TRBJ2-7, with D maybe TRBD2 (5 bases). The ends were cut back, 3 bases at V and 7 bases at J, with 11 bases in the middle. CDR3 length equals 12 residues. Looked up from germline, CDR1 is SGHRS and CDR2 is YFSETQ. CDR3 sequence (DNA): TGCGCCAGCAGCTGGGAACGAGGGGAGCAGTACTTC. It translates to CASSWERGEQYF.

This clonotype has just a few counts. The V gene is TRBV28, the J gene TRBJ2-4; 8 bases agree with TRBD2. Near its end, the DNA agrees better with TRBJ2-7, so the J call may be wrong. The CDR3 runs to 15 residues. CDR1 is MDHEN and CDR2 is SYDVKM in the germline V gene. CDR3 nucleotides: TGTGCCAGCAGTTTTTGGGCGGGAGGTATCTACGAGCAGTACTTC. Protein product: CASSFWAGGIYEQYF.

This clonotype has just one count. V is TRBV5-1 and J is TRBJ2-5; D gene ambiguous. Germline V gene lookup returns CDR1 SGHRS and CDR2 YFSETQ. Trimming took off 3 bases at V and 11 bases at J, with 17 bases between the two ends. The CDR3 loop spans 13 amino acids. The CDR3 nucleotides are TGCGCCAGCAGCTCAATGGCCCTGGGTGAGCAGTACTTC. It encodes CASSSMALGEQYF.

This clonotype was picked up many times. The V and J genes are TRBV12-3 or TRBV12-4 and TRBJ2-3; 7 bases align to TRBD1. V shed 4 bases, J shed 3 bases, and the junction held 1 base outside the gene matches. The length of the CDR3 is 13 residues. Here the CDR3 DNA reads TGTGCCAGCAGTTCGGGACAGACAGATACGCAGTATTTT. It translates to CASSSGQTDTQYF.

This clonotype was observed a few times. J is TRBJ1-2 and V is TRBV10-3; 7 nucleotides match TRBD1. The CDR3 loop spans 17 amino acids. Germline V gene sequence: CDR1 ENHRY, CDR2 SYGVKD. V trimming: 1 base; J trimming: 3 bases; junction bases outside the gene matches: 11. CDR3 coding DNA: TGTGCCATCAGTGAGTTTACACTAGACAGGGCTGACTATGGCTACACCTTC. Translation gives CAISEFTLDRADYGYTF.

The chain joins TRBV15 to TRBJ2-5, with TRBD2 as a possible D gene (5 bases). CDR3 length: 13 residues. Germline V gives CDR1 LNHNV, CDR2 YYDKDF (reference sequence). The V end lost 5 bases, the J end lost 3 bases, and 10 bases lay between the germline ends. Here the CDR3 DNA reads TGTGCCACCAGCCGATACGGGGAAGAGACCCAGTACTTC. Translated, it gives CATSRYGEETQYF.

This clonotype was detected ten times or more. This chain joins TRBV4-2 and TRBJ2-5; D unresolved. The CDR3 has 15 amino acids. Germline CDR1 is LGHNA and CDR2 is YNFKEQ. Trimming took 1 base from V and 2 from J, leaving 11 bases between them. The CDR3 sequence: CASSQGVDRQETQYF. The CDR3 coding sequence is TGTGCCAGCAGCCAAGGCGTTGATAGACAAGAGACCCAGTACTTC.

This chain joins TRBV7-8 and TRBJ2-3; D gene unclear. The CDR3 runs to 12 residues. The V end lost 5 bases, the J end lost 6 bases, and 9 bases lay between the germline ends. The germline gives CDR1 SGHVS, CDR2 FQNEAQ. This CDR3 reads CASSVSSDTQYF. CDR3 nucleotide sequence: TGTGCCAGCAGCGTTAGCTCGGATACGCAGTATTTT.

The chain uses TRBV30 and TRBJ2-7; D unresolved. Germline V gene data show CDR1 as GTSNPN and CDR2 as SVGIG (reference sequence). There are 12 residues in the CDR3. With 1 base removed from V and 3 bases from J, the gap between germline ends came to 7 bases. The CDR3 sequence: CAWSEANYEQYF. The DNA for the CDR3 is TGTGCCTGGAGTGAGGCGAACTACGAGCAGTACTTC.

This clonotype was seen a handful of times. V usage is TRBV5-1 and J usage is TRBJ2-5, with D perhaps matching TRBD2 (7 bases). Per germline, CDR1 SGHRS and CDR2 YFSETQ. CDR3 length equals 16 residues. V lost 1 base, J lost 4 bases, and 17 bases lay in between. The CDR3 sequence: CASSLRTTGGAETQYF. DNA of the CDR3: TGCGCCAGCAGCTTGCGGACGACTGGGGGGGCAGAGACCCAGTACTTC.

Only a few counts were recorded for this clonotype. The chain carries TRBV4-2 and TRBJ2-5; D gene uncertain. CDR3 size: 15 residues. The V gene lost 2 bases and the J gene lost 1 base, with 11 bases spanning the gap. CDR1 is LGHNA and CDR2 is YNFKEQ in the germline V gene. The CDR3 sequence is CASSQNSISQETQYF. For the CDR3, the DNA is TGTGCCAGCAGCCAAAACAGTATATCCCAAGAGACCCAGTACTTC.

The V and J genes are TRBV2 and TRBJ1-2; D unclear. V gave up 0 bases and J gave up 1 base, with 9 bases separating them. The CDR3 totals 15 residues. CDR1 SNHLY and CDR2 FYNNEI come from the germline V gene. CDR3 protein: CASSEASGFNYGYTF. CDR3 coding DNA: TGTGCCAGCAGTGAAGCATCCGGGTTTAACTATGGCTACACCTTC.

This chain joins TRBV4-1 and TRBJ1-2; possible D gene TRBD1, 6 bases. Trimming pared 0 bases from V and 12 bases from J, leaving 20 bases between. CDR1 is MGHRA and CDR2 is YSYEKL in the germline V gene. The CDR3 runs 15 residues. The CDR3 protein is CASSQDRGSGAGDTF. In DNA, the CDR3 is TGCGCCAGCAGCCAAGATCGGGGTTCGGGGGCAGGGGACACCTTC.

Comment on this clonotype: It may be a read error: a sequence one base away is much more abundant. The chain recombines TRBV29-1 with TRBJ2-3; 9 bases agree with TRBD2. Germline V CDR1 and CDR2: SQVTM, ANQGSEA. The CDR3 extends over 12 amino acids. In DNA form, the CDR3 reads TGCAGCGGTTCTAGCGGGGATAGTACGCGGTATTTT. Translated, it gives CSGSSGDSTRYF.

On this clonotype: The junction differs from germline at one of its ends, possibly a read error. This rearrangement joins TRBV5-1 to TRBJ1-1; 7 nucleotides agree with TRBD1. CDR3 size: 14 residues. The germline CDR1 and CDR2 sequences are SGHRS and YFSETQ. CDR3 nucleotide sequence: TGCGCCAGCTACGCACCGGGACAGAACACTGGAGCTTTCTTT. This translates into CASYAPGQNTGAFF.

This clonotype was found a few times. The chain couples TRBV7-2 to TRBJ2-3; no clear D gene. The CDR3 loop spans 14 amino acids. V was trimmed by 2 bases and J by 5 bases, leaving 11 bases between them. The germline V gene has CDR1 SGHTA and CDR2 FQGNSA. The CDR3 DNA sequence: TGTGCCAGCAGCTTACAAACGTCGGGAGATACGCAGTATTTT. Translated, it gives CASSLQTSGDTQYF.

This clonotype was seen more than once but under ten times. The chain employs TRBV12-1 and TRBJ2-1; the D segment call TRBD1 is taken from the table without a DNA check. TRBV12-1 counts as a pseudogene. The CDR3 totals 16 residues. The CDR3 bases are TGTGCCAGCAGCTTACGCCGGGACAGCTTTTACAATGAGCAGTTCTTC. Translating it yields CASSLRRDSFYNEQFF.

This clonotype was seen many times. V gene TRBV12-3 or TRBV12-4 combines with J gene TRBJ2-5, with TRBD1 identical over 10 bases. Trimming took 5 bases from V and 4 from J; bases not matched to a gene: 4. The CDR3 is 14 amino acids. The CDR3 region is CASSVDRGLETQYF. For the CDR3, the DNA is TGTGCCAGCAGTGTCGACAGGGGGCTAGAGACCCAGTACTTC.

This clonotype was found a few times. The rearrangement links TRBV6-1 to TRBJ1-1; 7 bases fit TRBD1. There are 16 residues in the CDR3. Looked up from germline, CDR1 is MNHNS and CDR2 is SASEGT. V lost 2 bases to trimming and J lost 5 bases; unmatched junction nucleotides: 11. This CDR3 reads CASSENTRTGGTEAFF. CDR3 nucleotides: TGTGCCAGCAGTGAAAATACTAGGACAGGCGGAACTGAAGCTTTCTTT.